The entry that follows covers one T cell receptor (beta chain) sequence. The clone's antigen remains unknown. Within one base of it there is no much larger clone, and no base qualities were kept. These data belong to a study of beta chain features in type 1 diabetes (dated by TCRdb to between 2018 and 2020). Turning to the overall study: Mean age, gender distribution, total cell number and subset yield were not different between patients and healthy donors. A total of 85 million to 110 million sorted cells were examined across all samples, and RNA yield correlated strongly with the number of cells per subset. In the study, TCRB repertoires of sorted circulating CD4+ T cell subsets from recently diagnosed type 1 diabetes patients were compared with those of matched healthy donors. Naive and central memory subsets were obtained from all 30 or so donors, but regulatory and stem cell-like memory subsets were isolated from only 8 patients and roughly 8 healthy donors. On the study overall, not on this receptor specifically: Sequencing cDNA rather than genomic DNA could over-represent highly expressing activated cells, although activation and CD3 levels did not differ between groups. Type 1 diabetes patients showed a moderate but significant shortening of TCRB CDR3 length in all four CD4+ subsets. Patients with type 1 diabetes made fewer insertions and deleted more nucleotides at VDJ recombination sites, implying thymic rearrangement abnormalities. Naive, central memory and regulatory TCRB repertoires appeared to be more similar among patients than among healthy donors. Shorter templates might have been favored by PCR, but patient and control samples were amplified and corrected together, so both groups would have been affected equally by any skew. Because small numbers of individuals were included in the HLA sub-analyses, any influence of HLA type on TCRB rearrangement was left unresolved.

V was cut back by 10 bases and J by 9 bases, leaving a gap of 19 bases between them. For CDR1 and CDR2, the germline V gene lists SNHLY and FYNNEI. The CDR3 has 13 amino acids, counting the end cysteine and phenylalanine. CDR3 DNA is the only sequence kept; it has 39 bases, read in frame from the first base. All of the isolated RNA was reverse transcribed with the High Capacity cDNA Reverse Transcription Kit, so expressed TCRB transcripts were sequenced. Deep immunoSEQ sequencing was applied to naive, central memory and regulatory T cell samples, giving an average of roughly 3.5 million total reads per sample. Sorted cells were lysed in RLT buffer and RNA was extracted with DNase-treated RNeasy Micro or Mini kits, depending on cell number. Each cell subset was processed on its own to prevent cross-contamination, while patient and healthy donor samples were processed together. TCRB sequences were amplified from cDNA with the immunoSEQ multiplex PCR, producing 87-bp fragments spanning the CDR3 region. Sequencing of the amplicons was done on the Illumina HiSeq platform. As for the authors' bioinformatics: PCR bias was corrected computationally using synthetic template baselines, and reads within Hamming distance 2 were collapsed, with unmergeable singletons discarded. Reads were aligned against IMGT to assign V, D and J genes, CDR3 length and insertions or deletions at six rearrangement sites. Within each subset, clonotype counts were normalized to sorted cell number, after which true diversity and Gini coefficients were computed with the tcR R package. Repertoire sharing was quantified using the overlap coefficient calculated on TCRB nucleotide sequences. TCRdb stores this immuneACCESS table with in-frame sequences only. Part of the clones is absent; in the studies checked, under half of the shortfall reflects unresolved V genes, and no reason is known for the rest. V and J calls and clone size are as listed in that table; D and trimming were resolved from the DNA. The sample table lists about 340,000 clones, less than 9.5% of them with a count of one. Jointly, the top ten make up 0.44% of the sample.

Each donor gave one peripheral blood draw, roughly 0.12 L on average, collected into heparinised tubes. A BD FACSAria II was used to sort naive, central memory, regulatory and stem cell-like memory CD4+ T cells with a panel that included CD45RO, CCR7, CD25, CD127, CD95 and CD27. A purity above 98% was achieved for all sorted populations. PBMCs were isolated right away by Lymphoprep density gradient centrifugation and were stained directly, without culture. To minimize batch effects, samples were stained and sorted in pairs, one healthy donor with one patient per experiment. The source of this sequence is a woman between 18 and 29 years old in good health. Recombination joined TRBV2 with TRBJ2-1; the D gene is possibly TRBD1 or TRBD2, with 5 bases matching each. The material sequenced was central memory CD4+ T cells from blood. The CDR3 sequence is CATREGTGTEQFF. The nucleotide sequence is TGTGCCACCCGAGAAGGAACCGGGACTGAGCAGTTCTTC.